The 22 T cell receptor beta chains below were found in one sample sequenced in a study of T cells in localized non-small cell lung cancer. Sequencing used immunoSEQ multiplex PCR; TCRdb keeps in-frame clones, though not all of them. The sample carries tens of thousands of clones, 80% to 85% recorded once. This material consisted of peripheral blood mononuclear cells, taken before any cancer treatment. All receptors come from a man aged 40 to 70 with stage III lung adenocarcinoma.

The CDR3 is CASSFTGPQMHYGYTF. DNA for the CDR3: TGCGCCAGCAGCTTTACCGGGCCCCAGATGCACTATGGCTACACCTTC. The chain employs TRBV5-1 and TRBJ1-2; no clear D gene. The germline CDR1 and CDR2 sequences are SGHRS and YFSETQ. V lost 2 bases and J 3 bases, leaving 17 bases between the germline ends. This CDR3 comprises 16 residues.

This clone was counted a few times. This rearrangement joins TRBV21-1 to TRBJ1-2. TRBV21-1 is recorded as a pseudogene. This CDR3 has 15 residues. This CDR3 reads CASSKTRDPNYGYTF. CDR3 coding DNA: TGTGCCAGCAGCAAAACTCGGGACCCAAACTATGGCTACACCTTC.

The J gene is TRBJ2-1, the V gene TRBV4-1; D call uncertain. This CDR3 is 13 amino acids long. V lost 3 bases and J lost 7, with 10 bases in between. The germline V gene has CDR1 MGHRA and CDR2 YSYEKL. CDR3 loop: CASSHSLGNEQFF. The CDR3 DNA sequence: TGCGCCAGCAGCCATTCGTTGGGGAATGAGCAGTTCTTC.

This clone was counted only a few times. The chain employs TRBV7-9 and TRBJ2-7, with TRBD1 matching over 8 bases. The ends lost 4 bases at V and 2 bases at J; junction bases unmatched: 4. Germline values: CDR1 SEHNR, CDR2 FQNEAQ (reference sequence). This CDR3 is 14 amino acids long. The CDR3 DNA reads TGTGCCAGCAGCTATGAGACAGGGGCCTACGAGCAGTACTTC. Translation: CASSYETGAYEQYF. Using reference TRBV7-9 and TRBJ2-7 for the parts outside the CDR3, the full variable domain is DTGVSQNPRHKITKRGQNVTFRCDPISEHNRLYWYRQTLGQGPEFLTYFQNEAQLEKSRLLSDRFSAERPKGSFSTLEIQRTEQGDSAMYLCASSYETGAYEQYFGPGTRLTVT.

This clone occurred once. The CDR3 nucleotides are TGTGCCAGCAGCTTAGTACGAATAGAGACCCAGTACTTC. Amino acid sequence: CASSLVRIETQYF. V and J are TRBV7-9 and TRBJ2-5, with D uncertain. Looked up from germline, CDR1 is SEHNR and CDR2 is FQNEAQ (reference sequence). With 1 base removed from V and 4 bases from J, the gap between germline ends came to 7 bases. The CDR3 is 13 amino acids.

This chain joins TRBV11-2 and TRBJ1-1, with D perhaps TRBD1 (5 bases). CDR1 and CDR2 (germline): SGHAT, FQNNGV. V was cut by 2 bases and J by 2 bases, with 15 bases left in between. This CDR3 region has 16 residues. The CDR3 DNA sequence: TGTGCCAGCAGCTTATCGGTCGGGACGGACAACACTGAAGCTTTCTTT. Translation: CASSLSVGTDNTEAFF. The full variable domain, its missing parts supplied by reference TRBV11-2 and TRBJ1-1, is EAGVAQSPRYKIIEKRQSVAFWCNPISGHATLYWYQQILGQGPKLLIQFQNNGVVDDSQLPKDRFSAERLKGVDSTLKIQPAKLEDSAVYLCASSLSVGTDNTEAFFGQGTRLTVV.

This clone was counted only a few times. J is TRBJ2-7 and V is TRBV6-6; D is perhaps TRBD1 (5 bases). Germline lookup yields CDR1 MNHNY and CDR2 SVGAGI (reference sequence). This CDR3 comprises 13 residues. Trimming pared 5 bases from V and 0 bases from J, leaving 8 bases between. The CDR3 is CASSGQGSYEQYF. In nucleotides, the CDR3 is TGTGCCAGCAGTGGGCAGGGCTCCTACGAGCAGTACTTC.

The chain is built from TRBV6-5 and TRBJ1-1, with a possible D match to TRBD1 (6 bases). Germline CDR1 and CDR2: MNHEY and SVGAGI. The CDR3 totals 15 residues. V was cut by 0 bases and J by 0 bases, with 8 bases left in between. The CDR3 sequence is CASSYSGHMNTEAFF. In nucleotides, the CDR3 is TGTGCCAGCAGTTACTCGGGACACATGAACACTGAAGCTTTCTTT.

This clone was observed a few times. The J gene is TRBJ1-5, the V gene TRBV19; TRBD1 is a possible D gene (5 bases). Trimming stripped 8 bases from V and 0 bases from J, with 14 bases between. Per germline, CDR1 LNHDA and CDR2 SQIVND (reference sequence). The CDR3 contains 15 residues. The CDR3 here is CASLDTIYSNQPQHF. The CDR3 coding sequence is TGTGCCAGTTTGGACACGATTTATAGCAATCAGCCCCAGCATTTT. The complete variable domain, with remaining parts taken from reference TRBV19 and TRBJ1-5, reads DGGITQSPKYLFRKEGQNVTLSCEQNLNHDAMYWYRQDPGQGLRLIYYSQIVNDFQKGDIAEGYSVSREKKESFPLTVTSAQKNPTAFYLCASLDTIYSNQPQHFGDGTRLSIL.

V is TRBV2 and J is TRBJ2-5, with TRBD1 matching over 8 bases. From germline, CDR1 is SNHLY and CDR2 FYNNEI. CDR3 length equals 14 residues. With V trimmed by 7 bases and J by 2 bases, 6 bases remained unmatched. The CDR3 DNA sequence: TGTGCCAGCACTAGAAACAGGGGGCAAGAGACCCAGTACTTC. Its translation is CASTRNRGQETQYF.

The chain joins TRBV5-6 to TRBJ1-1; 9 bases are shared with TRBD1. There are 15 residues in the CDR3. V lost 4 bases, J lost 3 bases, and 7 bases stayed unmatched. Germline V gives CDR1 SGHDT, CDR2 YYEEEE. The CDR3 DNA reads TGTGCCAGCAGCATGAACAGGGGGCAGTACACTGAAGCTTTCTTT. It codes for CASSMNRGQYTEAFF.

The CDR3 sequence is CASSLGAGSGNTIYF. Here the CDR3 DNA reads TGTGCCAGCAGCTTAGGGGCAGGCTCTGGAAACACCATATATTTT. The J gene is TRBJ1-3, the V gene TRBV7-7, with no clear D. The ends were cut back, 1 base at V and 0 bases at J, with 7 bases in the middle. The CDR3 sequence is 15 residues long. Germline loops: CDR1 SSHAT, CDR2 FNYEAQ (reference sequence).

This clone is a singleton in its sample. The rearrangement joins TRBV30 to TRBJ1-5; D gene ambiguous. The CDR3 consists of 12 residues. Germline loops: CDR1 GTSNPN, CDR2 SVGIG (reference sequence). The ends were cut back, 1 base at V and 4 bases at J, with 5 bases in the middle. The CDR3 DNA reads TGTGCCTGGAGTGGGGGAAATCAGCCCCAGCATTTT. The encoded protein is CAWSGGNQPQHF.

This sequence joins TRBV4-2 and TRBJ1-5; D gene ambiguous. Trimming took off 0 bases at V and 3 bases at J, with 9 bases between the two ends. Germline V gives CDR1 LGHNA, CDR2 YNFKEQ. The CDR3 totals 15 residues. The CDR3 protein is CASSQELKANQPQHF. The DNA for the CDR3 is TGTGCCAGCAGCCAAGAGCTTAAGGCCAATCAGCCCCAGCATTTT.

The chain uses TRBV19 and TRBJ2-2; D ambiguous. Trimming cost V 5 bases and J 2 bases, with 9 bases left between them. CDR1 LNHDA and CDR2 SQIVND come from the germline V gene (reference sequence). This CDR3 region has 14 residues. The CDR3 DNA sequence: TGTGCCAGTAGTTTAGGGATTAACACCGGGGAGCTGTTTTTT. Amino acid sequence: CASSLGINTGELFF.

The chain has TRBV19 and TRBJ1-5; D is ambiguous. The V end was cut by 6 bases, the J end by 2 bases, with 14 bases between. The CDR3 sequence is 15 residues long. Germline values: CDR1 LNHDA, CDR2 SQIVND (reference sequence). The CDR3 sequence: CASSPAGDGNQPQHF. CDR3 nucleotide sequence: TGTGCCAGTAGCCCGGCCGGGGATGGCAATCAGCCCCAGCATTTT.

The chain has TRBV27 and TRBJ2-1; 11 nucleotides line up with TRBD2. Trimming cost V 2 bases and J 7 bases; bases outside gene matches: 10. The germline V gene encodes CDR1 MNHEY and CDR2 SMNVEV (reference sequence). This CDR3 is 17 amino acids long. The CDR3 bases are TGTGCCAGCAGTTTAAAATTAGCGGGAGGGCCTAGGAATGAGCAGTTCTTC. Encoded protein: CASSLKLAGGPRNEQFF.

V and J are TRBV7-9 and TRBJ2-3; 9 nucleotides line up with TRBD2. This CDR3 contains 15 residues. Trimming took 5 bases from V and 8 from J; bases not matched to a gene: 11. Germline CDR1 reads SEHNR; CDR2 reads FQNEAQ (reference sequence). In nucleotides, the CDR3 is TGTGCCAGCAGCCCGTCATTAGCGGGAGTTGGTACGCAGTATTTT. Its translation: CASSPSLAGVGTQYF.

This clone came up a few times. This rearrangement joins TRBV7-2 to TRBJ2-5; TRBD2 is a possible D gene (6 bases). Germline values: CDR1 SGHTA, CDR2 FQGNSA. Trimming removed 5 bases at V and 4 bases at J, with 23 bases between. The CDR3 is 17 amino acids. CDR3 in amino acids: CASSRVGGLSTGETQYF. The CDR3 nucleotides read TGTGCCAGCAGCCGGGTGGGGGGTCTCTCAACGGGAGAGACCCAGTACTTC.

CDR3 sequence (DNA): TGTGCCAGCAGCTCTGGGAGGGCCCAAGTGGGCTACACCTTC. Amino acids: CASSSGRAQVGYTF. This chain connects TRBV2 to TRBJ1-2; D gene unclear. CDR1 SNHLY and CDR2 FYNNEI come from the germline V gene. With 6 bases removed from V and 8 bases from J, the gap between germline ends came to 19 bases. This CDR3 comprises 14 residues.

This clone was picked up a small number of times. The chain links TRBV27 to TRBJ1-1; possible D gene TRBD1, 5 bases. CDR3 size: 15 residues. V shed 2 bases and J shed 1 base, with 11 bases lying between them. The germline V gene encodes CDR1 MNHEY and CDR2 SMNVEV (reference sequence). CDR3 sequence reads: CASSLIGAANTEAFF. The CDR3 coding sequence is TGTGCCAGCAGTTTAATCGGGGCCGCGAACACTGAAGCTTTCTTT.

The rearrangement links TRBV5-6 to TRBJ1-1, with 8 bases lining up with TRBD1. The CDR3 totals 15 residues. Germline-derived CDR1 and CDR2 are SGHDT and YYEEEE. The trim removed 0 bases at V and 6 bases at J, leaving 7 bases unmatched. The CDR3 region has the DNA TGTGCCAGCAGCTTGGTCACGGACAGGGCGGCTGAAGCTTTCTTT. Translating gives CASSLVTDRAAEAFF. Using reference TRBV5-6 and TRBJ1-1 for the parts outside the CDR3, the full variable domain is DAGVTQSPTHLIKTRGQQVTLRCSPKSGHDTVSWYQQALGQGPQFIFQYYEEEERQRGNFPDRFSGHQFPNYSSELNVNALLLGDSALYLCASSLVTDRAAEAFFGQGTRLTVV.